This is a list of T cell receptor beta chains from one sample in a study of T cells in Graves' hyperthyroidism and ophthalmopathy. TCRdb re-called the multiplex PCR reads with MiXCR, one entry per CDR3 protein. Of some 440,000 distinct CDR3 sequences in the sample, 15% to 18% were seen once. Sequenced material: blood. Source of these receptors: a woman younger than 30 with Graves' hyperthyroidism. CDR3s include the opening cysteine and the closing phenylalanine or tryptophan. D genes are given only for firm matches. The size entry is marked missing in some rows and otherwise reads once, few, many or a size class.

DNA | CDR3 | size | V | D | J
TGTGCCAGCTCACCACGGGACTTAGCGAACACCGGGGAGCTGTTTTTT | CASSPRDLANTGELFF | many | TRBV18 | NA | TRBJ2-2
TGTGCCAGTAACAGACGCGGCTCCTACAATGAGCAGTTCTTC | CASNRRGSYNEQFF | few | TRBV19 | NA | TRBJ2-1
TGCAGTGCTAGTCCAACAGGGTTGGGCTATGGCTACACCTTC | CSASPTGLGYGYTF | many | TRBV20-1 | NA | TRBJ1-2
TGTGCCAGCAGCTTGGCGCTGGGAGGGGGCACCGGGGAGCTGTTTTTT | CASSLALGGGTGELFF | many | TRBV5-8 | NA | TRBJ2-2
TGTGCCAGCAGGAAATCCGCGGGGGGTCAAGAGACCCAGTACTTC | CASRKSAGGQETQYF | NA | TRBV7-3 | TRBD2 | TRBJ2-5
TGTGCCAGCCTCGACAGGGGGGACTCCTACGAGCAGTACTTC | CASLDRGDSYEQYF | many | TRBV6-1 | TRBD1 | TRBJ2-7
TGTGCCAGCAGCTTCTCTGGGGCCAACGTCCTGACTTTC | CASSFSGANVLTF | many | TRBV3-1 | NA | TRBJ2-6
TGTGCCAGCAGCCAAGAAGGAAACAATGAGCAGTTCTTC | CASSQEGNNEQFF | many | TRBV3-1 | NA | TRBJ2-1
TGTGCCAGCAGCTTAGGGGACGGACTCCTCAATCAGCCCCAGCATTTT | CASSLGDGLLNQPQHF | many | TRBV11-2 | NA | TRBJ1-5
TGTGCCAGCAGCTTCAGGGGTTACTCCTACGAGCAGTACTTC | CASSFRGYSYEQYF | many | TRBV5-6 | NA | TRBJ2-7
TGTGCCAGCAGTATTGGCCCTGGAAACACCATATATTTT | CASSIGPGNTIYF | many | TRBV7-3 | NA | TRBJ1-3
TGTGCCAGCAGCCCTTCCACGGTGACTGAAGCTTTCTTT | CASSPSTVTEAFF | many | TRBV11-3 | NA | TRBJ1-1
TGTGCCAGCAGCCCTCCCGGGACAGGGGGCCTGGTAGAGACCCAGTACTTC | CASSPPGTGGLVETQYF | many | TRBV3-1 | TRBD1 | TRBJ2-5
TGCAGCGTTGAATGGAGGGGGGCTGAAGCTTTCTTT | CSVEWRGAEAFF | many | TRBV29-1 | NA | TRBJ1-1
TGTGCCAGCAGCTGGAGCGACACTGAAGCTTTCTTT | CASSWSDTEAFF | many | TRBV12-3/TRBV12-4 | NA | TRBJ1-1
TGTGCCACCAGTGATCCCCCTGGACAGGGGAACACCGGGGAGCTGTTTTTT | CATSDPPGQGNTGELFF | many | TRBV24-1 | TRBD1 | TRBJ2-2
TGCGCCAGCAGCTTGGCACCACAGGGTAGGGCATACAATGAGCAGTTCTTC | CASSLAPQGRAYNEQFF | many | TRBV5-1 | NA | TRBJ2-1
TGCAGTGCCAGACCAGGGGGCATCAGGTCCTACAATGAGCAGTTCTTC | CSARPGGIRSYNEQFF | many | TRBV20-1 | TRBD1 | TRBJ2-1
TGTGCCAGCAGCAACAGGGGGGAAGGAGCCTACGAGCAGTACTTC | CASSNRGEGAYEQYF | many | TRBV7-9 | TRBD1 | TRBJ2-7
TGCGCCAGCAGCCAATCTCATCAGGGGTCGGGAGGGCCCTCCTACGAGCAGTACTTC | CASSQSHQGSGGPSYEQYF | many | TRBV4-1 | TRBD2 | TRBJ2-7
TGTGCCTGGAGCCCTGGACACGGCTACAATGAGCAGTTCTTC | CAWSPGHGYNEQFF | few | TRBV30 | NA | TRBJ2-1
TGTGCCAGCAGTGAATCGAGCGGGAGCGATGAGCAGTTCTTC | CASSESSGSDEQFF | many | TRBV2 | TRBD2 | TRBJ2-1
TGTGCCACCAGCAGAGTGGGGACAGGGTCTGCCGAGCAGTACTTC | CATSRVGTGSAEQYF | many | TRBV15 | TRBD1 | TRBJ2-7
TGTGCCAGCAGCTTAGGTCAACTGAACACCGGGGAGCTGTTTTTT | CASSLGQLNTGELFF | many | TRBV7-6 | NA | TRBJ2-2
TGTGCCAGCAGTAAAGGACAGCTTTCCTACAATGAGCAGTTCTTC | CASSKGQLSYNEQFF | many | TRBV12-3/TRBV12-4 | NA | TRBJ2-1
TGTGCCAGCAGTTCCGGAGGACTAGCGGGGGCGGGGGGGACCCAGTACTTC | CASSSGGLAGAGGTQYF | NA | TRBV28 | TRBD2 | TRBJ2-5
TGTGCCAGCAGCGTAGCTTCTACTAGCGATTGGGCCGGGGAGCTGTTTTTT | CASSVASTSDWAGELFF | NA | TRBV9 | TRBD2 | TRBJ2-2
TGTGCCAGTAGTATGGGGACCGGACAGACAGCCTATGGCTACACCTTC | CASSMGTGQTAYGYTF | few | TRBV19 | NA | TRBJ1-2
TGTGCCAGCAGCCTTCCGGGTGTTTTGCGGTACGAGCAGTACTTC | CASSLPGVLRYEQYF | few | TRBV5-6 | NA | TRBJ2-7
TGCAGTGCTTTGCGGAGGGCTGAGGGGAGGGATACGCAGTATTTT | CSALRRAEGRDTQYF | many | TRBV20-1 | NA | TRBJ2-3
TGCAGTGCTTCGCCAGCGGGGAGCTCCTACAATGAGCAGTTCTTC | CSASPAGSSYNEQFF | NA | TRBV20-1 | TRBD2 | TRBJ2-1
TGTGCCAGCACCCAGCCCGGGACACCCTACGAGCAGTACTTC | CASTQPGTPYEQYF | NA | TRBV25-1 | NA | TRBJ2-7
TGTGCCAGCACCAGTGGGACAGGGCGCTACGAGCAGTACTTC | CASTSGTGRYEQYF | many | TRBV6-1 | TRBD1 | TRBJ2-7
TGTGCCAGCAGTTTAGATCGACACACCATATATTTT | CASSLDRHTIYF | many | TRBV28 | NA | TRBJ1-3
TGCAGTGCTTTAAGGGAATGGGACTATGGCTACACCTTC | CSALREWDYGYTF | NA | TRBV20-1 | NA | TRBJ1-2
TGTGCCAGCAGCTTAAGGGACAATAATTCACCCCTCCACTTT | CASSLRDNNSPLHF | many | TRBV7-9 | NA | TRBJ1-6
TGTGCCAGCAGCCAGCAGACTAGCGCCGGGCCTTACGAGCAGTACTTC | CASSQQTSAGPYEQYF | NA | TRBV3-1 | TRBD2 | TRBJ2-7
TGTGCCAGCAGCCAAGTCAGTGTAGATACGCAGTATTTT | CASSQVSVDTQYF | many | TRBV3-1 | NA | TRBJ2-3
TGTGCCAGCAGCTCGGGACTAGCGGGAGCGCTGGAGCAGTACTTC | CASSSGLAGALEQYF | NA | TRBV7-8 | TRBD2 | TRBJ2-7
TGTGCCAGCACATGGGGGCGATCTCTGTATGGCTACACCTTC | CASTWGRSLYGYTF | many | TRBV2 | NA | TRBJ1-2
TGTGCCAGCAGGGGTTCTAGCGGGGGTTCCTACGAGCAGTACTTC | CASRGSSGGSYEQYF | many | TRBV2 | TRBD2 | TRBJ2-7
TGTGCCTGGAGTGCCGGGGGGCGTCAGCCCCAGCATTTT | CAWSAGGRQPQHF | many | TRBV30 | NA | TRBJ1-5
TGTGCCATCAGTAACCGGGACTTTAACACCGGGGAGCTGTTTTTT | CAISNRDFNTGELFF | NA | TRBV10-3 | NA | TRBJ2-2
TGTGCCAGCAGCTGGGGACTCGTCTCCTACAATGAGCAGTTCTTC | CASSWGLVSYNEQFF | once | TRBV7-3 | NA | TRBJ2-1